These 8 T cell receptor beta chains originate from one sample sequenced in a study of blood T cells in healthy people across ages. The authors ran a second PCR of about 7 to 12 cycles using a sample-barcoded 5' primer and a J-beta primer mix. Each CDR3 protein is one row after TCRdb ran MiXCR on the 5' RACE reads. The data show 630,000 or so distinct CDR3 sequences, with approximately 31% seen just once and roughly 14% held by the top ten. The specimen sequenced was blood. The source is a woman older than 75 in good health.

This clonotype was seen a single time. A read error may account for a junction end that differs from germline. The chain links TRBV6-1 to TRBJ1-1, with 8 bases aligning to TRBD1. CDR1 MNHNS and CDR2 SASEGT come from the germline V gene. CDR3 length: 16 amino acids. CDR3 in DNA: TGTGCCAGCAGTGATACCGGGACAGGACTGGGCACTGGAGCTTTCTTT. Its protein product is CASSDTGTGLGTGAFF.

As to this clonotype: Sequence at one end of the junction differs from germline and may be a read error. The rearrangement links TRBV7-3 to TRBJ1-6, with TRBD1 identical over 7 bases. Looked up from germline, CDR1 is SGHTA and CDR2 is FQGTGA. The CDR3 sequence is 15 residues long. The DNA for the CDR3 is TGTGCATCCGGGACAGACGAAGATACGGATTCACCCCCCCACTTT. This gives the protein CASGTDEDTDSPPHF.

About this clonotype itself: This may stem from a read error, because a much larger clone lies one nucleotide away. The CDR3 DNA reads TGTACCAGCAGCTTGAGGCTATACAGCTATGGCTACACCTTC. Translated, it gives CTSSLRLYSYGYTF. V and J are TRBV7-3 and TRBJ1-2; D is undetermined. This CDR3 comprises 14 residues. CDR1 SGHTA and CDR2 FQGTGA come from the germline V gene.

The chain links TRBV6-6 to TRBJ1-1, with a tentative D call TRBD1 (6 bases). V gave up 1 base and J gave up 11 bases, with 14 bases separating them. Germline loops: CDR1 MNHNY, CDR2 SVGAGI (reference sequence). CDR3 size: 13 residues. CDR3 region: CASSYFGGARAFF. CDR3 coding DNA: TGTGCCAGCAGTTACTTCGGGGGGGCGCGGGCTTTCTTT.

This clonotype occurred many times. The chain employs TRBV20-1 and TRBJ2-5; D is unclear. With 3 bases removed from V and 5 bases from J, the gap between germline ends came to 13 bases. This CDR3 is 13 amino acids long. Germline V CDR1 and CDR2: DFQATT, SNEGSKA (reference sequence). CDR3 DNA: TGCAGTGCTAGCGAGCGCTTTCGGGAGACCCAGTACTTC. Protein product: CSASERFRETQYF.

The chain joins TRBV28 to TRBJ1-1; D is unclear. CDR3 length: 14 residues. Germline-derived CDR1 and CDR2 are MDHEN and SYDVKM. Trimming left V 7 bases short and J 10 bases short, with 22 bases between. The CDR3 protein is CASIHWGSMTGAFF. CDR3 bases: TGTGCCAGCATCCACTGGGGATCGATGACGGGAGCTTTCTTT.

This clonotype appeared a few times. This chain joins TRBV2 and TRBJ2-5, with D maybe TRBD1 (5 bases). Germline assignment: CDR1 SNHLY and CDR2 FYNNEI. V shed 2 bases and J shed 1 base, with 11 bases lying between them. This CDR3 has 15 amino acids. CDR3 residues: CASSESRTRQETQYF. The CDR3 DNA is TGTGCCAGCAGTGAATCTCGGACACGCCAAGAGACCCAGTACTTC.

This clonotype was seen ten or more times. V is TRBV7-2 and J is TRBJ2-3, with TRBD2 identical over 11 bases. In germline, CDR1 is SGHTA, CDR2 FQGNSA. This CDR3 is built from 17 residues. V trimming: 5 bases; J trimming: 0 bases; junction bases outside the gene matches: 7. The CDR3 DNA follows: TGTGCCAGCAGCCTTTCTAGCGGGGGGCCCAGCACAGATACGCAGTATTTT. Residues: CASSLSSGGPSTDTQYF.